This entry lists 17 T cell receptor beta chains sequenced from one sample in a study of T-cell memory formation after mild COVID-19. TCRdb passed the 5' RACE reads through MiXCR, listing each CDR3 protein once. The sample has fewer than 350,000 distinct CDR3 sequences, approximately 8.4% seen once. The sequencing input was PBMCs or a T cell subset sorted from them (not recorded which). These receptors were obtained from a man between 18 and 35 years old who had mild COVID-19 (a few samples of this study predate the infection). Cell type and time point are not known.

This clonotype has more than one count but fewer than ten. The V gene is TRBV4-1, the J gene TRBJ2-3, with no clear D. Germline CDR1 is MGHRA and CDR2 is YSYEKL. The CDR3 has 13 residues. V was cut by 6 bases and J by 4 bases, with 11 bases left in between. The CDR3 sequence: CASSTERADTQYF. Here the CDR3 DNA reads TGCGCCAGCAGTACAGAACGGGCAGATACGCAGTATTTT.

The rearrangement joins TRBV18 to TRBJ2-3; 8 bases agree with TRBD2. From germline, CDR1 is KGHSH and CDR2 LQKENI. The J segment lost 4 bases and the V segment lost 3 bases, leaving 6 bases of the junction unmatched. This CDR3 region has 15 residues. CDR3 residues: CASSPPGGAADTQYF. CDR3 sequence (DNA): TGTGCCAGCTCACCCCCGGGGGGGGCAGCAGATACGCAGTATTTT.

This clonotype was seen many times. The rearrangement joins TRBV7-8 to TRBJ2-3; 10 positions agree with TRBD1. Germline lookup yields CDR1 SGHVS and CDR2 FQNEAQ. This CDR3 is 15 amino acids long. V was clipped by 3 bases and J by 5 bases; unmatched bases: 5. The DNA for the CDR3 is TGTGCCAGCAGCTTCCGGGACAGGGGTAGAGATACGCAGTATTTT. Its protein is CASSFRDRGRDTQYF.

The CDR3 sequence: CASSLTRGNTEAFF. The CDR3 DNA is TGTGCCAGCAGTCTCACCAGGGGGAACACTGAAGCTTTCTTT. The chain is built from TRBV27 and TRBJ1-1; possibly TRBD1 for D (6 bases). V was pared by 5 bases and J by 1 base, with 11 bases between. CDR3 length equals 14 residues. Germline assignment: CDR1 MNHEY and CDR2 SMNVEV (reference sequence).

The chain combines TRBV5-1 with TRBJ1-2, with 7 positions matching TRBD1. Germline assignment: CDR1 SGHRS and CDR2 YFSETQ. The V segment lost 6 bases and the J segment 4 bases; nucleotides outside the gene matches: 12. The CDR3 sequence is 15 residues long. CDR3 in amino acids: CASTGTLTGIYGYTF. CDR3 nucleotides: TGCGCCAGCACCGGAACTCTGACAGGGATCTATGGCTACACCTTC.

This clonotype was seen ten or more times. The rearrangement links TRBV7-3 to TRBJ2-2, with TRBD2 identical over 8 bases. The CDR3 consists of 14 residues. V shed 5 bases, J shed 4 bases, and the junction held 3 bases outside the gene matches. Per the germline V gene, CDR1 is SGHTA and CDR2 is FQGTGA. The CDR3 spells CASSLGTSTGELFF. As DNA, the CDR3 is TGTGCCAGCAGCCTAGGGACTAGCACCGGGGAGCTGTTTTTT.

This clonotype was observed many times. The genes are TRBV5-1 and TRBJ2-1; no clear D. Germline CDR1 reads SGHRS; CDR2 reads YFSETQ. Trimming removed 0 bases from V and 5 bases from J, with 6 bases in between. This CDR3 comprises 13 residues. The CDR3 reads CASSLEGHNEQFF. Written as DNA, the CDR3 is TGCGCCAGCAGCTTGGAGGGCCACAATGAGCAGTTCTTC.

This clonotype was detected ten times or more. The chain carries TRBV4-3 and TRBJ1-2, with TRBD1 matching over 7 bases. V was pared by 4 bases and J by 7 bases, with 6 bases of the junction left unmatched. Per the germline V gene, CDR1 is LGHNA and CDR2 is YSLEER. CDR3 length: 13 residues. The CDR3 region has the DNA TGCGCCAGCAGCCCCCGGACAGGAAGTGGCTACACCTTC. This translates into CASSPRTGSGYTF.

The chain combines TRBV20-1 with TRBJ2-3; 14 bases align to TRBD2. CDR1 DFQATT and CDR2 SNEGSKA come from the germline V gene (reference sequence). The CDR3 is 17 residues long. Losses at the gene ends were 3 bases for V and 1 base for J; bases not matched to a gene: 6. As DNA, the CDR3 is TGCAGTGCTAGTGGACCGGGACTAGCGGGGGGCACAGATACGCAGTATTTT. Protein: CSASGPGLAGGTDTQYF.

The rearrangement links TRBV9 to TRBJ2-1; the match to TRBD2 covers 12 bases. The CDR3 runs 15 residues. With V trimmed by 7 bases and J by 6 bases, 8 bases remained unmatched. The germline V gene encodes CDR1 SGDLS and CDR2 YYNGEE. CDR3 protein: CASGPLAGGANEQFF. CDR3 bases: TGTGCCAGCGGGCCTCTAGCGGGGGGGGCCAATGAGCAGTTCTTC.

There are a few counts of this clonotype. The J gene is TRBJ2-3, the V gene TRBV7-2; D perhaps matches TRBD2 (5 bases). There are 13 residues in the CDR3. CDR1 is SGHTA and CDR2 is FQGNSA in the germline V gene. The V and J ends lost 7 bases and 4 bases respectively, with 12 bases between them. The CDR3 bases are TGTGCCAGCATCCAGCGGCCGGCAGATACGCAGTATTTT. As protein: CASIQRPADTQYF.

This clonotype was observed a handful of times. The J gene is TRBJ2-1, the V gene TRBV6-2 or TRBV6-3, with D possibly being TRBD1 or TRBD2 (7 bases each). V was pared by 4 bases and J by 14 bases, with 12 bases between. The CDR3 totals 11 residues. Germline V gene lookup returns CDR1 MNHEY and CDR2 SVGEGT. The CDR3 loop reads CASSSGGAEFF. CDR3 nucleotide sequence: TGTGCCAGCAGTTCAGGGGGGGCGGAGTTCTTC.

This clonotype was seen only a few times. In DNA, the CDR3 is TGCAGCGCCGCCACTTGGGGGAGCACAGATACGCAGTATTTT. Protein: CSAATWGSTDTQYF. V is TRBV29-1 and J is TRBJ2-3, with D perhaps assigned TRBD1 or TRBD2 (5 bases each). V was cut by 7 bases and J by 0 bases, with 14 bases left in between. The CDR3 length is 14 residues. Germline V lookup: CDR1 SQVTM, CDR2 ANQGSEA.

This clonotype came up many times. This chain joins TRBV7-6 and TRBJ2-1; 11 bases align to TRBD2. The CDR3 is 16 amino acids. CDR1 and CDR2 from the germline V gene are SGHVS and FNYEAQ. J gave up 3 bases and V 2 bases, and 3 bases lay outside the gene matches. CDR3 sequence: CASSLLSGGGYNEQFF. The CDR3 nucleotides are TGTGCCAGCAGCTTACTTAGCGGGGGGGGCTACAATGAGCAGTTCTTC.

This chain connects TRBV6-2 or TRBV6-3 to TRBJ1-1; tentatively, D is TRBD1 (6 bases). V lost 6 bases to trimming and J lost 4 bases, with 12 bases between them. This CDR3 is 13 amino acids long. The germline CDR1 and CDR2 sequences are MNHEY and SVGEGT. The CDR3 sequence: CASRARGATEAFF. CDR3 in DNA: TGTGCCAGCAGGGCCAGGGGCGCCACTGAAGCTTTCTTT.

The chain employs TRBV7-9 and TRBJ2-5; TRBD2 might be the D (5 bases). Between the trimmed V and J ends, which lost 5 bases and 5 bases, there was a span of 18 bases. CDR3 length: 15 residues. Germline V CDR1 and CDR2: SEHNR, FQNEAQ (reference sequence). The CDR3 sequence is CASSAIVGVNETQYF. The CDR3 DNA sequence: TGTGCCAGCAGCGCGATTGTCGGGGTGAACGAGACCCAGTACTTC.

In this sample, this clonotype turned up many times. CDR3 DNA sequence: TGTGCCAGCAGCCCAAGACGGGGGACATTCACAGATACGCAGTATTTT. Translation: CASSPRRGTFTDTQYF. The chain uses TRBV7-9 and TRBJ2-3; D tentatively fits TRBD1 or TRBD2 (6 bases each). Germline V CDR1 and CDR2: SEHNR, FQNEAQ (reference sequence). The V end was cut by 5 bases, the J end by 2 bases, with 17 bases between. This CDR3 spans 16 amino acids.